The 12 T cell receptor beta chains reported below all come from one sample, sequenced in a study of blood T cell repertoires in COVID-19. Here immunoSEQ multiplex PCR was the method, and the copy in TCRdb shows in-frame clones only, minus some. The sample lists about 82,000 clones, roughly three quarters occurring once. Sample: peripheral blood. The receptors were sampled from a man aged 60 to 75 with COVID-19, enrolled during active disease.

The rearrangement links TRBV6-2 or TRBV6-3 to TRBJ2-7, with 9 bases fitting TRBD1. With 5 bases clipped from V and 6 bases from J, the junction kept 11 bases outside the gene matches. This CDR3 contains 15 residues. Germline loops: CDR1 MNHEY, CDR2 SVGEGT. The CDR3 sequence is CASSARQGGTGEQYF. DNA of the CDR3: TGTGCCAGCAGTGCGAGACAGGGGGGAACAGGCGAGCAGTACTTC.

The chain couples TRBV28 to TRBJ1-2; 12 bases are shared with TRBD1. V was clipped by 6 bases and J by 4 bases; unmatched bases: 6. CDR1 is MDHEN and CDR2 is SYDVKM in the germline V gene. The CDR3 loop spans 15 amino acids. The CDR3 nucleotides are TGTGCCAGCAGCTCCGGGACAGGGGGCGGCTATGGCTACACCTTC. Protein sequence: CASSSGTGGGYGYTF.

The CDR3 here is CASSERQNNEQFF. The CDR3 DNA reads TGTGCCAGCAGTGAGAGGCAGAACAATGAGCAGTTCTTC. This rearrangement joins TRBV2 to TRBJ2-1, with no clear D. This CDR3 is 13 amino acids long. V shed 3 bases and J shed 5 bases, with 8 bases lying between them. In germline, CDR1 is SNHLY, CDR2 FYNNEI.

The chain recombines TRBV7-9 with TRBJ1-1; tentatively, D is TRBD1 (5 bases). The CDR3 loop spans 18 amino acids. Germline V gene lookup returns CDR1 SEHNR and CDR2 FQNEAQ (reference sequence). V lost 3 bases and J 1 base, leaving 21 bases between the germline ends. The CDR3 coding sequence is TGTGCCAGCAGCTTTTCGGTCTGGGGCACCCCCCAGAACACTGAAGCTTTCTTT. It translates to CASSFSVWGTPQNTEAFF.

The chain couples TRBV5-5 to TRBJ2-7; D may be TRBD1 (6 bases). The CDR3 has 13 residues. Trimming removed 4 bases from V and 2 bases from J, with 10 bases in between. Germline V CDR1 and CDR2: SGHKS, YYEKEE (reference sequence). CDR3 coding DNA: TGTGCCAGCAGCCGGACAGTGACCTACGAGCAGTACTTC. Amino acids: CASSRTVTYEQYF.

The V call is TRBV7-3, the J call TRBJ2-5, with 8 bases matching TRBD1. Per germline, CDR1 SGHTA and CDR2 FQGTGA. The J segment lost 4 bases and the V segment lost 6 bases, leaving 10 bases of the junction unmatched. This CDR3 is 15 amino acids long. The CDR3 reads CASSRSPGGGETQYF. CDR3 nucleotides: TGTGCCAGCAGTCGCAGCCCAGGGGGCGGAGAGACCCAGTACTTC.

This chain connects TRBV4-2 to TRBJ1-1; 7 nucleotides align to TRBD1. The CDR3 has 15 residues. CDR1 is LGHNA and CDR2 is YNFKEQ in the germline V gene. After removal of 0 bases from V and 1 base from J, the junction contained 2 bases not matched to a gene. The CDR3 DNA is TGTGCCAGCAGCCAAGACGGACAGGCGAACACTGAAGCTTTCTTT. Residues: CASSQDGQANTEAFF.

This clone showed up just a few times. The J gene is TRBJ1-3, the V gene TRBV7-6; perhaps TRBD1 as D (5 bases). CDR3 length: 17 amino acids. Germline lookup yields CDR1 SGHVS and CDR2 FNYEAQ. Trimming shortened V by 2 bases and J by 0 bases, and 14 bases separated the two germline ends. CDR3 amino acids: CASSLTLTVSSGNTIYF. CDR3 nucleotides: TGTGCCAGCAGCTTAACTTTGACAGTTAGCTCTGGAAACACCATATATTTT.

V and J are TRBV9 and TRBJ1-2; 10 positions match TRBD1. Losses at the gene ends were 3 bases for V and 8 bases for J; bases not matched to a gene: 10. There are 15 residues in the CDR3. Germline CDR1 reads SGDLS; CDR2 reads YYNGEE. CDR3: CASSAGTGVVKGYTF. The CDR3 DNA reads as TGTGCCAGCAGCGCCGGGACAGGGGTGGTGAAGGGCTACACCTTC.

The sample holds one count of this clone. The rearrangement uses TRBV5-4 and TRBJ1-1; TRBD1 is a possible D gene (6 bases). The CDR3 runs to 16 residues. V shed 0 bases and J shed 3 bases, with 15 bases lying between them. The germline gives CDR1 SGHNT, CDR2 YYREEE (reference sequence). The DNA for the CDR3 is TGTGCCAGCAGCTTGGCGAGGATGGGGGCCTACACTGAAGCTTTCTTT. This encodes CASSLARMGAYTEAFF.

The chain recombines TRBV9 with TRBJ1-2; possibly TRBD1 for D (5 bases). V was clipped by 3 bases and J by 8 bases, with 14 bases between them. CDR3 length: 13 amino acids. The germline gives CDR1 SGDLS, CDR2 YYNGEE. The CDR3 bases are TGTGCCAGCAGCGCCACAGGCGTGTACGGCTACACCTTC. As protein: CASSATGVYGYTF.

This chain's CDR3 is CASRRGTGWDTEAFF. As DNA, the CDR3 is TGTGCCAGCAGACGCGGTACAGGGTGGGACACTGAAGCTTTCTTT. This chain joins TRBV6-5 and TRBJ1-1; D possibly corresponds to TRBD1 (6 bases). Germline V gene lookup returns CDR1 MNHEY and CDR2 SVGAGI. V lost 6 bases to trimming and J lost 3 bases, with 17 bases between them. The CDR3 has 15 residues.